These 27 T cell receptor beta chains share one sample of origin, sequenced in a study of blood T cell repertoires in COVID-19. The repertoire was sequenced with immunoSEQ multiplex PCR; TCRdb's copy has only in-frame clones and lacks some. Counted here are about 28,000 clones, about nine tenths occurring once; the ten biggest clones make up around 5%. The sequencing input was peripheral blood. The receptors were sampled from a man in his sixties with active COVID-19.

This chain uses TRBV19 with TRBJ1-2; a possible D gene is TRBD1 (6 bases). Germline V gives CDR1 LNHDA, CDR2 SQIVND (reference sequence). CDR3 length equals 13 residues. Trimming pared 6 bases from V and 7 bases from J, leaving 15 bases between. As DNA, the CDR3 is TGTGCCAGTAGGGGCAGCAGGGGCCTTGGCTACACCTTC. Its translation is CASRGSRGLGYTF. The full variable domain, its missing parts supplied by reference TRBV19 and TRBJ1-2, is DGGITQSPKYLFRKEGQNVTLSCEQNLNHDAMYWYRQDPGQGLRLIYYSQIVNDFQKGDIAEGYSVSREKKESFPLTVTSAQKNPTAFYLCASRGSRGLGYTFGSGTRLTVV.

This clone was found a few times. The CDR3: CASSLQGGSGSPLHF. CDR3 sequence (DNA): TGTGCCAGCAGCTTACAAGGCGGCTCTGGGTCACCCCTCCACTTT. The chain recombines TRBV7-3 with TRBJ1-6; D ambiguous. With 2 bases removed from V and 10 bases from J, the gap between germline ends came to 15 bases. CDR1 is SGHTA, CDR2 FQGTGA, per germline. The CDR3 runs to 15 residues.

The chain recombines TRBV20-1 with TRBJ1-3, with 8 bases identical to TRBD1. The V segment lost 3 bases and the J segment 13 bases; nucleotides outside the gene matches: 5. This CDR3 comprises 11 residues. Germline loops: CDR1 DFQATT, CDR2 SNEGSKA (reference sequence). CDR3 sequence (DNA): TGCAGTGCTAGCCCCGGGACAGGAATATATTTT. Its translation is CSASPGTGIYF.

As for this clone: Relative to the germline gene, one junction end is altered; a read error may explain this. The gene calls are TRBV3-1 (or the pseudogene TRBV3-2) and TRBJ1-6, with unresolved D. Germline CDR1 reads LGHDT; CDR2 reads YNNKEL (reference sequence). The CDR3 consists of 14 residues. DNA of the CDR3: TGTGCCGGCAGCCTGACTGATTATAATTCACCCCTCCACTTT. It specifies CAGSLTDYNSPLHF.

This chain connects TRBV7-2 to TRBJ2-7, with a weak D call TRBD2 (5 bases). Germline CDR1 is SGHTA and CDR2 is FQGNSA. The CDR3 is 16 residues long. The V end lost 5 bases, the J end lost 0 bases, and 17 bases lay between the germline ends. The CDR3 nucleotides are TGTGCCAGCAGCACCCGAGGGCCTCGGTCCTCCTACGAGCAGTACTTC. It is translated as CASSTRGPRSSYEQYF.

This clone is a singleton in its sample. The CDR3 protein is CASSSAGGYTGELFF. The CDR3 DNA reads TGTGCCAGCAGCTCGGCAGGGGGATACACCGGGGAGCTGTTTTTT. The rearrangement joins TRBV7-6 to TRBJ2-2, with TRBD1 matching 7 bases. Losses at the gene ends were 4 bases for V and 3 bases for J; bases not matched to a gene: 5. The CDR3 contains 15 residues. Germline CDR1 reads SGHVS; CDR2 reads FNYEAQ.

The chain is built from TRBV28 and TRBJ1-4; 8 bases line up with TRBD1. Germline V lookup: CDR1 MDHEN, CDR2 SYDVKM. The CDR3 runs 15 residues. The trim removed 6 bases at V and 8 bases at J, leaving 11 bases unmatched. CDR3 bases: TGTGCCAGCAGCCCTACAGGGGGGACAAGAGAAAAACTGTTTTTT. This encodes CASSPTGGTREKLFF.

This clone was counted only a few times. This chain joins TRBV18 and TRBJ1-6; D might be TRBD1 (5 bases). CDR1 KGHSH and CDR2 LQKENI come from the germline V gene. This CDR3 region has 16 residues. Trimming removed 2 bases from V and 2 bases from J, with 10 bases in between. CDR3 sequence reads: CASSPTGEPYNSPLHF. The CDR3 bases are TGTGCCAGCTCACCAACGGGGGAGCCCTATAATTCACCCCTCCACTTT.

This chain connects TRBV6-5 to TRBJ2-7, with D tentatively TRBD1 (6 bases). Trimming cost V 6 bases and J 0 bases, with 9 bases left between them. This CDR3 has 13 amino acids. The V gene's germline CDR1 is MNHEY and CDR2 SVGAGI. The CDR3 sequence is CASRDRNSYEQYF. The DNA for the CDR3 is TGTGCCAGCAGAGACAGGAACTCCTACGAGCAGTACTTC.

This clone was seen a handful of times. J is TRBJ1-1 and V is TRBV7-9; 7 nucleotides match TRBD1. This CDR3 contains 15 residues. Looked up from germline, CDR1 is SEHNR and CDR2 is FQNEAQ (reference sequence). The junction had 9 bases not matched to a gene; V was cut back by 5 bases and J by 3 bases. The CDR3 here is CASSAQGVWDTEAFF. The CDR3 DNA follows: TGTGCCAGCAGCGCCCAGGGGGTTTGGGACACTGAAGCTTTCTTT.

The V call is TRBV5-1, the J call TRBJ2-1; D not certain. The length of the CDR3 is 15 residues. Germline assignment: CDR1 SGHRS and CDR2 YFSETQ. V gave up 3 bases and J gave up 6 bases, with 16 bases separating them. As DNA, the CDR3 is TGCGCCAGCAGCTCGACATCCGAGAGATTCAATGAGCAGTTCTTC. It encodes CASSSTSERFNEQFF.

The V and J genes are TRBV2 and TRBJ1-6, with a tentative D call TRBD1 (6 bases). The CDR3 contains 15 residues. CDR1 SNHLY and CDR2 FYNNEI come from the germline V gene. Trimming took 4 bases from V and 10 from J, leaving 17 bases between them. The DNA for the CDR3 is TGTGCCAGCAGTGGAAACAGGGTCTCGGGCTCACCCCTCCACTTT. Encoded protein: CASSGNRVSGSPLHF.

This chain uses TRBV7-2 with TRBJ1-1; unclear D gene. Germline values: CDR1 SGHTA, CDR2 FQGNSA. With 4 bases removed from V and 6 bases from J, the gap between germline ends came to 9 bases. CDR3 length equals 12 residues. The CDR3: CASSSYRAEAFF. The CDR3 DNA is TGTGCCAGCAGCTCTTACCGGGCTGAAGCTTTCTTT.

The chain links TRBV18 to TRBJ2-3; the D is unclear. This CDR3 has 12 residues. Germline CDR1 and CDR2: KGHSH and LQKENI. Between the trimmed V and J ends, which lost 3 bases and 5 bases, there was a span of 6 bases. CDR3 bases: TGTGCCAGCTCACCCTATGGAGATACGCAGTATTTT. It is translated as CASSPYGDTQYF.

V usage is TRBV5-8 and J usage is TRBJ2-5; D uncertain. CDR1 SGHTS and CDR2 YDEGEE come from the germline V gene. The CDR3 loop spans 13 amino acids. V lost 0 bases and J 7 bases, leaving 10 bases between the germline ends. CDR3 sequence: CASSLDYQRTQYF. As DNA, the CDR3 is TGTGCCAGCAGCTTGGACTACCAACGGACCCAGTACTTC.

The count of this clone is one. The rearrangement links TRBV7-6 to TRBJ2-3; D may be TRBD2 (6 bases). Trimming took 5 bases from V and 4 from J, leaving 19 bases between them. CDR3 length: 16 amino acids. Per the germline V gene, CDR1 is SGHVS and CDR2 is FNYEAQ. The CDR3 loop reads CASSPGVAGPADTQYF. The CDR3 DNA sequence: TGTGCCAGCAGCCCCGGTGTTGCGGGGCCTGCAGATACGCAGTATTTT.

The chain links TRBV5-4 to TRBJ1-2; tentatively, D is TRBD1 (5 bases). The germline V gene encodes CDR1 SGHNT and CDR2 YYREEE (reference sequence). V was shortened by 0 bases and J by 2 bases, with 17 bases between the two germline ends. The CDR3 loop spans 17 amino acids. CDR3 amino acids: CASSLGTILSPNYGYTF. In nucleotides, the CDR3 is TGTGCCAGCAGCTTGGGGACAATACTTTCACCGAACTATGGCTACACCTTC.

CDR3 DNA: TGTGCCAGCAGCTTTGTTCCGGACTTGCCCTACGAGCAGTACTTC. Its translation: CASSFVPDLPYEQYF. The V and J genes are TRBV5-4 and TRBJ2-7, with D perhaps matching TRBD2 (5 bases). The germline V and J ends were trimmed by 2 bases and 2 bases, with 14 bases remaining between them. This CDR3 has 15 amino acids. Germline lookup yields CDR1 SGHNT and CDR2 YYREEE (reference sequence).

The V gene is TRBV7-3, the J gene TRBJ2-3, with a possible D match to TRBD2 (5 bases). In germline, CDR1 is SGHTA, CDR2 FQGTGA. Trimming took 5 bases from V and 4 from J, leaving 22 bases between them. The CDR3 is 17 residues long. CDR3 sequence reads: CASSRSGGPTYADTQYF. In DNA form, the CDR3 reads TGTGCCAGCAGCCGCTCAGGAGGACCTACATACGCAGATACGCAGTATTTT.

The rearrangement joins TRBV6-6 to TRBJ1-4; weak D call: TRBD1 (5 bases). The V gene's germline CDR1 is MNHNY and CDR2 SVGAGI (reference sequence). Between the trimmed V and J ends, which lost 6 bases and 3 bases, there was a span of 11 bases. The CDR3 is made up of 14 amino acids. The CDR3 spells CASSHGGANEKLFF. The CDR3 region has the DNA TGTGCCAGCAGCCACGGGGGGGCTAATGAAAAACTGTTTTTT.

The CDR3 coding sequence is TGCGCCAGCAGCTTGGACCCCAGGGGCTCTGGGGCCAACGTCCTGACTTTC. Translated, it gives CASSLDPRGSGANVLTF. V gene TRBV5-1 combines with J gene TRBJ2-6, with D perhaps matching TRBD1 (6 bases). The germline CDR1 and CDR2 sequences are SGHRS and YFSETQ. The CDR3 covers 17 residues. The V end lost 0 bases, the J end lost 0 bases, and 10 bases lay between the germline ends.

This clone was picked up one time. The rearrangement joins TRBV5-4 to TRBJ1-2; 9 bases line up with TRBD1. This CDR3 contains 15 residues. In germline, CDR1 is SGHNT, CDR2 YYREEE (reference sequence). The ends lost 4 bases at V and 0 bases at J; junction bases unmatched: 4. CDR3 coding DNA: TGTGCCAGCAGCGCCCGGGACAGGGCTAACTATGGCTACACCTTC. As protein: CASSARDRANYGYTF.

The CDR3 DNA follows: TGTGCCAGCAGCTGGGGACTAGCGGGGGGGCCAGAGACCCAGTACTTC. Translating gives CASSWGLAGGPETQYF. The rearrangement uses TRBV9 and TRBJ2-5, with 16 bases lining up with TRBD2. J was trimmed by 4 bases and V by 4 bases; bases with no gene match: 4. The CDR3 runs 16 residues. Germline CDR1 is SGDLS and CDR2 is YYNGEE.

The V call is TRBV15, the J call TRBJ2-2; 11 nucleotides agree with TRBD1. The V gene's germline CDR1 is LNHNV and CDR2 YYDKDF (reference sequence). The V segment lost 0 bases and the J segment 6 bases; nucleotides outside the gene matches: 24. This CDR3 contains 23 residues. As DNA, the CDR3 is TGTGCCACCAGCAGAGATATTGACTTCCCGGGACAGGGGGAGCGTTTTTTCTCCGGGGAGCTGTTTTTT. The encoded protein is CATSRDIDFPGQGERFFSGELFF.

The chain has TRBV19 and TRBJ1-3; D possibly corresponds to TRBD1 (6 bases). Germline values: CDR1 LNHDA, CDR2 SQIVND (reference sequence). The CDR3 is 16 residues long. The ends were cut back, 1 base at V and 0 bases at J, with 10 bases in the middle. In DNA, the CDR3 is TGTGCCAGTAGTATAGGAAGGGGGACCTCTGGAAACACCATATATTTT. Translated: CASSIGRGTSGNTIYF.

The genes are TRBV27 and TRBJ2-5; weak D call: TRBD1 (6 bases). The CDR3 is 16 amino acids. Trimming took 0 bases from V and 1 from J, leaving 12 bases between them. Germline assignment: CDR1 MNHEY and CDR2 SMNVEV (reference sequence). The CDR3 sequence: CASSLSTTGPQETQYF. CDR3 sequence (DNA): TGTGCCAGCAGTTTATCCACGACAGGACCCCAAGAGACCCAGTACTTC.

The gene calls are TRBV30 and TRBJ1-2, with D possibly matching TRBD1 (5 bases). Germline V CDR1 and CDR2: GTSNPN, SVGIG (reference sequence). The CDR3 covers 18 residues. Between the trimmed V and J ends, which lost 0 bases and 2 bases, there was a span of 22 bases. CDR3: CAWSVIGVWGEGNYGYTF. CDR3 nucleotide sequence: TGTGCCTGGAGTGTCATAGGGGTCTGGGGGGAGGGGAACTATGGCTACACCTTC.